This T cell receptor (beta chain) stems from a study of blood T cell repertoires in COVID-19. At the level of the study: Some COVID-19 samples were acute and others convalescent; all came from the United States, Italy and Spain. PBMCs, B-cell-depleted T cells, or T cells provided the cDNA or gDNA that made up the material.

Trimming took off 1 base at V and 4 bases at J, with 6 bases between the two ends. The V gene's germline CDR1 is SGHTA and CDR2 FQGTGA. CDR3 length equals 13 residues. In the study's own analysis: Nucleated cell counts were estimated from reference gene primer amplification. Sequenced by immunoSEQ multiplex PCR; TCRdb stores in-frame clones only, minus some. V and J calls and clone size are given by that table; D and trimming were obtained from the DNA. The table records some 60,000 clones, 65% to 85% of them present only once. The TCR comes from a man between 60 and 70 years old with acute or convalescent COVID-19. The V gene is TRBV7-3, the J gene TRBJ2-3, with D unclear. The sample consisted of peripheral blood. The CDR3 region is CASSLSGPDTQYF. The CDR3, as DNA: TGTGCCAGCAGCTTAAGTGGGCCAGATACGCAGTATTTT.